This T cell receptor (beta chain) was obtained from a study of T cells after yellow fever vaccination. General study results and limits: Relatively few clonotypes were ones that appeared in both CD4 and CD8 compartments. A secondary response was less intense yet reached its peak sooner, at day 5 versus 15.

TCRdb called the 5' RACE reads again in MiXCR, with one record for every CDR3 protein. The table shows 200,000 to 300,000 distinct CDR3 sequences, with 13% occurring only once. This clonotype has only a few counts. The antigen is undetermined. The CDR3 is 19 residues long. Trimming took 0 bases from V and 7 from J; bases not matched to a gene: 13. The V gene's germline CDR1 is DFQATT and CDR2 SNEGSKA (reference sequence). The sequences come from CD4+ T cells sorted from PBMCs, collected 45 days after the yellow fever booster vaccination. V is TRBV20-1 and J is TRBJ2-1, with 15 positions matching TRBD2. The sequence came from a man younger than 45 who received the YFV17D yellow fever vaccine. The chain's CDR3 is CSARDVQGSGTSGRNEQFF. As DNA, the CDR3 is TGCAGTGCTAGAGACGTTCAGGGGTCCGGGACTAGCGGGAGGAATGAGCAGTTCTTC.